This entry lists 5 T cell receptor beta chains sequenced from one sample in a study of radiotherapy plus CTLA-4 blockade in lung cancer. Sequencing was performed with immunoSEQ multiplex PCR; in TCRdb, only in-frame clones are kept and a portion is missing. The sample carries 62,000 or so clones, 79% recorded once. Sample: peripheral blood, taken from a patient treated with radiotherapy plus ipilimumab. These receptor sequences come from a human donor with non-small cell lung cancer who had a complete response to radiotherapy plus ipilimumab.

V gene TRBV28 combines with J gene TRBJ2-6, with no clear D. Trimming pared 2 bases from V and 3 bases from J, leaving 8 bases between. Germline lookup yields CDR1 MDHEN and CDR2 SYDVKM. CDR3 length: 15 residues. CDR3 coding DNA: TGTGCCAGCAGTTTAGAAGGGCTTGGGGCCAACGTCCTGACTTTC. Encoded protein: CASSLEGLGANVLTF.

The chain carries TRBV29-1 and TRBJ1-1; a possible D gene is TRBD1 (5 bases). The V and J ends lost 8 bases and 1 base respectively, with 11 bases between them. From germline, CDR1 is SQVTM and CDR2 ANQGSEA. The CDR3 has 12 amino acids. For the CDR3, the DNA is TGCAGCACCGGGACCGGGAACACTGAAGCTTTCTTT. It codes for CSTGTGNTEAFF.

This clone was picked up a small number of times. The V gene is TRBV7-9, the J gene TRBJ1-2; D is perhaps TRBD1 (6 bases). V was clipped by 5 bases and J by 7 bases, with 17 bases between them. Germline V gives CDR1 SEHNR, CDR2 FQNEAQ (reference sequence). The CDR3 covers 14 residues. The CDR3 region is CASSGTPSFFGYTF. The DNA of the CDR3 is TGTGCCAGCAGCGGGACACCCAGCTTTTTTGGCTACACCTTC. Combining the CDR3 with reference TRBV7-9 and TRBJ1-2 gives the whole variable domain DTGVSQNPRHKITKRGQNVTFRCDPISEHNRLYWYRQTLGQGPEFLTYFQNEAQLEKSRLLSDRFSAERPKGSFSTLEIQRTEQGDSAMYLCASSGTPSFFGYTFGSGTRLTVV.

In DNA, the CDR3 is TGTGCCAGCAGCTTAGAGGGGGACAGGGCCTACGAGCAGTACTTC. It encodes CASSLEGDRAYEQYF. The V call is TRBV7-2, the J call TRBJ2-7, with TRBD1 identical over 9 bases. There are 15 residues in the CDR3. The V and J ends lost 1 base and 2 bases, in that order; junction bases with no gene match: 3. Germline CDR1 and CDR2: SGHTA and FQGNSA.

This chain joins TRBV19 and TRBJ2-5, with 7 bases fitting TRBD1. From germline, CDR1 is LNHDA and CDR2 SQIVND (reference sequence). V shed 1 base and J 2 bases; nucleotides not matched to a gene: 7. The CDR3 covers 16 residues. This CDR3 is CASSIAGQASQETQYF. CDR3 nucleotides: TGTGCCAGTAGTATAGCAGGACAGGCATCGCAAGAGACCCAGTACTTC.